The sequence of this T cell receptor (beta chain) was determined in a study of blood T cell repertoires in COVID-19. The CDR3 consists of 15 residues. Germline CDR1 and CDR2: LNHNV and YYDKDF (reference sequence). V was pared by 0 bases and J by 7 bases, with 13 bases between. Assay used: immunoSEQ multiplex PCR; TCRdb lists only in-frame clones, some missing. This table has around 16,000 clones, 86% appearing once. The receptor comes from a man aged 55-75 years with acute or convalescent COVID-19. This rearrangement joins TRBV15 to TRBJ2-1, with D possibly matching TRBD1 (6 bases). The sample was peripheral blood. This CDR3 reads CATSRDRSQGNEQFF. The CDR3 DNA follows: TGTGCCACCAGCAGAGACCGGTCACAGGGTAATGAGCAGTTCTTC.